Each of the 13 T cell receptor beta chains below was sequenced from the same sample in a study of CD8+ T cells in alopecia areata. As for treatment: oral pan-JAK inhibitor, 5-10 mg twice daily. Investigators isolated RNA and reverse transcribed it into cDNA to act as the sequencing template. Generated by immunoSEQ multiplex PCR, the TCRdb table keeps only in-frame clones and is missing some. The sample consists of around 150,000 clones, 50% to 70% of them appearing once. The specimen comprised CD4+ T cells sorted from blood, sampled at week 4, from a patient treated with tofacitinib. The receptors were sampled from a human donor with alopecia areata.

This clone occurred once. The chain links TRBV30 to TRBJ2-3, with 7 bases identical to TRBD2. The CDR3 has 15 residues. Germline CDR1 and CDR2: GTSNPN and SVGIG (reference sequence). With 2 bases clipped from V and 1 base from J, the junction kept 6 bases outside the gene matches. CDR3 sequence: CAWSLSGDRTDTQYF. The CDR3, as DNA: TGTGCCTGGAGTCTCAGCGGGGATCGCACAGATACGCAGTATTTT. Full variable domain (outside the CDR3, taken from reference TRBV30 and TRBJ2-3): SQTIHQWPATLVQPVGSPLSLECTVEGTSNPNLYWYRQAAGRGLQLLFYSVGIGQISSEVPQNLSASRPQDRQFILSSKKLLLSDSGFYLCAWSLSGDRTDTQYFGPGTRLTVL.

In DNA form, the CDR3 reads TGCGCCAGCAGTGAGTCTCTCCTGGGCTACACCTTC. Protein product: CASSESLLGYTF. The chain carries TRBV10-2 and TRBJ1-2; D is undetermined. CDR1 and CDR2 (germline): WSHSY, SAAADI. This CDR3 is built from 12 residues. The germline V and J ends were trimmed by 0 bases and 8 bases, with 7 bases remaining between them.

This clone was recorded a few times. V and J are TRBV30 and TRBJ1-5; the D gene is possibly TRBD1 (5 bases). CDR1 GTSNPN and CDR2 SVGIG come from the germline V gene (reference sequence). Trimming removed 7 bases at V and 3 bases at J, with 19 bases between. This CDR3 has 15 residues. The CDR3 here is CAFGTTRQNNQPQHF. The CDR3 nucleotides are TGTGCCTTCGGAACTACGAGACAGAACAATCAGCCCCAGCATTTT.

In DNA, the CDR3 is TGCAGCGCCAGGACTGTGGGGGACAAAAACATTCAGTACTTC. This encodes CSARTVGDKNIQYF. The gene calls are TRBV29-1 and TRBJ2-4, with D tentatively TRBD1 or TRBD2 (5 bases each). CDR3 size: 14 residues. Germline lookup yields CDR1 SQVTM and CDR2 ANQGSEA. Trimming pared 7 bases from V and 3 bases from J, leaving 16 bases between.

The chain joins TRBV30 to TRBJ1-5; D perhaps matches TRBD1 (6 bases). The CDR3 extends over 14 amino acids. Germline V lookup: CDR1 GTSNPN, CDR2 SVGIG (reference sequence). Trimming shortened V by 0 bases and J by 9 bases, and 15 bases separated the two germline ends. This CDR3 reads CAWSVDTGSSPQHF. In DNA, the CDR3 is TGTGCCTGGAGTGTAGACACAGGGAGTTCGCCCCAGCATTTT.

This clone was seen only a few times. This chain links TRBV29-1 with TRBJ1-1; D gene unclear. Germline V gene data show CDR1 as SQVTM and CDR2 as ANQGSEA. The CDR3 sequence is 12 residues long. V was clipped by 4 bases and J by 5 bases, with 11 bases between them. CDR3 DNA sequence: TGCAGCGTTGCCCCTCTGGGAACTGAAGCTTTCTTT. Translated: CSVAPLGTEAFF.

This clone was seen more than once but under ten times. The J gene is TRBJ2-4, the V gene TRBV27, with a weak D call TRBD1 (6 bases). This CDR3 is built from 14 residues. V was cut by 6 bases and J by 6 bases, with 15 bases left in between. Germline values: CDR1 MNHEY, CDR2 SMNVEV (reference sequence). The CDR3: CASREPGTRNIQYF. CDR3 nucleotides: TGTGCCAGCAGAGAACCCGGGACAAGAAACATTCAGTACTTC.

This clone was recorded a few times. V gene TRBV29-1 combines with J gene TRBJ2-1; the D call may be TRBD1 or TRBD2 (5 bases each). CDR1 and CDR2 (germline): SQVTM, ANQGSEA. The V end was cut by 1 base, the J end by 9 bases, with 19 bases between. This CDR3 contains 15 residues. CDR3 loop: CSVEAGPGHNGEQFF. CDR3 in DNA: TGCAGCGTTGAAGCCGGGCCGGGGCACAACGGTGAGCAGTTCTTC.

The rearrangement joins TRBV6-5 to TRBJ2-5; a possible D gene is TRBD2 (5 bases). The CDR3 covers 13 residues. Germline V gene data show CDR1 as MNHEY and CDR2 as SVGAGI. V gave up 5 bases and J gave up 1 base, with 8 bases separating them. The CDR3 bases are TGTGCCAGCAGTCTAGCCGTCCAAGAGACCCAGTACTTC. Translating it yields CASSLAVQETQYF.

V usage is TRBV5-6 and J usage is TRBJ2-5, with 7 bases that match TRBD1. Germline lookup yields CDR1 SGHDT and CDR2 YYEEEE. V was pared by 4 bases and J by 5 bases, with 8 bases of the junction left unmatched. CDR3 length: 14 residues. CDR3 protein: CASSRGQAGETQYF. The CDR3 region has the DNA TGTGCCAGCAGCCGAGGACAGGCCGGGGAGACCCAGTACTTC. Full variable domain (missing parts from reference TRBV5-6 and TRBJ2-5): DAGVTQSPTHLIKTRGQQVTLRCSPKSGHDTVSWYQQALGQGPQFIFQYYEEEERQRGNFPDRFSGHQFPNYSSELNVNALLLGDSALYLCASSRGQAGETQYFGPGTRLLVL.

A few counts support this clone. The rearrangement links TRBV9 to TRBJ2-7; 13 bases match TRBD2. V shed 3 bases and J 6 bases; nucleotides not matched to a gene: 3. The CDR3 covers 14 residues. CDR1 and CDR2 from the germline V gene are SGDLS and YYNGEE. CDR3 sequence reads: CASSAGLAGSEQYF. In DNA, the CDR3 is TGTGCCAGCAGCGCGGGACTAGCGGGGAGCGAGCAGTACTTC. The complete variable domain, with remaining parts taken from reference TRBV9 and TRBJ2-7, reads DSGVTQTPKHLITATGQRVTLRCSPRSGDLSVYWYQQSLDQGLQFLIQYYNGEERAKGNILERFSAQQFPDLHSELNLSSLELGDSALYFCASSAGLAGSEQYFGPGTRLTVT.

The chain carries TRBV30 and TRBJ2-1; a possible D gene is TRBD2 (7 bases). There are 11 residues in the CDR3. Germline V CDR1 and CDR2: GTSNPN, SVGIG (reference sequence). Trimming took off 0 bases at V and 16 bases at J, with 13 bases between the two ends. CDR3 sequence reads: CAWSVGGGGFF. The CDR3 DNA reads TGTGCCTGGAGTGTAGGGGGGGGCGGTTTCTTC.

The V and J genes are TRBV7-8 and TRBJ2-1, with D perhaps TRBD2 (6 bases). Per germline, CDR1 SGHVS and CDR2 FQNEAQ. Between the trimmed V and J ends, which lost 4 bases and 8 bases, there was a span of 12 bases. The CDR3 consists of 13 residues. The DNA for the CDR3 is TGTGCCAGCAGCTACGGGGGACGGGATGAGCAGTTCTTC. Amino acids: CASSYGGRDEQFF.